Reported below is one T cell receptor beta chain. This entry is derived from a study of blood T cell repertoires in COVID-19. Study overall: Samples of COVID-19 (acute and convalescent) were obtained from the United States, Italy and Spain. PBMCs, B-cell-depleted T cells, or T cells provided the cDNA or gDNA that made up the material.

Profiling relied on immunoSEQ multiplex PCR, and the TCRdb table lists in-frame clones only, not all of them. The sample contains 400,000 to 500,000 clones, roughly 90% of which appear only once. The CDR3 is made up of 17 amino acids. Looked up from germline, CDR1 is SSHAT and CDR2 is FNYEAQ (reference sequence). V was clipped by 4 bases and J by 0 bases, with 15 bases between them. Categorization into cohorts depended on clinical history that participants reported. Sequencing was done on a sample of PBMCs or T cells enriched from blood (not recorded which). This clonotype originated in a woman in her thirties or forties who had recovered from COVID-19. The chain carries TRBV7-7 and TRBJ2-2; D is perhaps TRBD1 (6 bases). DNA of the CDR3: TGTGCCAGCAGCTCCCCCCGGGACACCTCGAACACCGGGGAGCTGTTTTTT. Protein sequence: CASSSPRDTSNTGELFF.